A single T cell receptor (beta chain) is shown here with its context. A junction end diverges from the germline sequence, so it may reflect a read error. This sample is part of a study of blood T cell repertoires in COVID-19. TCRdb keeps only in-frame clones here, not all; method: immunoSEQ multiplex PCR. The sample has over 200,000 clones, 65% to 85% seen once. Germline values: CDR1 SNHLY, CDR2 FYNNEI. The CDR3 length is 13 residues. The clonotype comes from a woman between 25 and 40 years old with COVID-19, enrolled during active disease. Sequencing was carried out using peripheral blood. The V and J genes are TRBV2 and TRBJ1-2; D uncertain. CDR3 DNA: TGTGCCAGCAGCGAAGGACTAAACTATGGCTACACCTTC. It encodes CASSEGLNYGYTF.